This entry is about one T cell receptor beta chain. This clonotype appeared many times. This clone's antigen is unknown. No clone much larger than this one lies a single base away; base qualities are absent. This record belongs to a study of T-cell reconstitution after alpha-beta-depleted transplantation in children (dated by TCRdb to the mid-2010s). For the wider study: The study quantitatively tracked T-cell immune reconstitution after TCRalphabeta/CD19-depleted allogeneic hematopoietic cell transplantation in children using TCR repertoire profiling. Study-wide findings and limitations: The frequencies of hyperexpanded clones fell over the following months, and after one year, T-cell counts and TCRbeta diversity were mostly attributed to newly produced T cells. The apparently early alphabetaT-cell count recovery about two months after transplant was reportedly dependent on only several hundred rapidly expanded clones derived from non-depleted graft cells. In some patients, high TCRbeta diversity at day 60 was attributed to recipient T cells and intrathymic progenitors that had survived conditioning.

Read against the paper, the sample's treatment or condition label means: allogeneic hematopoietic cell transplantation with graft depleted of TCRalphabeta T cells and CD19 B cells. The transplant recipients were children given TCRalphabeta/CD19-depleted allogeneic hematopoietic cell grafts. The protocol used for the library was PCR. The sequencer listed for this sample is Illumina HiSeq 2500. TCR library preparation used molecular barcoding, with unique molecular identifiers applied to normalize quantification of the TCRbeta repertoire. TCRdb trimmed the raw reads at Q25, called clones with MiXCR and kept productive beta chains. Merged by CDR3 protein, the rows form single entries marked with the most common genes and DNA. Here the sample has around 230,000 distinct CDR3 sequences; around a sixth occur a single time. The ten largest clones capture around 44% of the sample. The sequence came from a male patient between 2 and 9 years old who had a stem cell transplant for acute lymphoblastic leukemia, so the T cells may come from the graft donor. The sequenced sample was PBMCs, mostly from graft donor cells, obtained 360 days after TCRalphabeta/CD19-depleted stem cell transplant.

The sequenced DNA is TGTGCCACCAGTGATTCAGGACGATCCTCCTACAATGAGCAGTTCTTC. This translates into CATSDSGRSSYNEQFF. Rearrangement joined TRBV24-1 to TRBJ2-1, with the D gene call left open. Taken from cysteine to phenylalanine, the CDR3 has 16 residues. The DNA shown is the 48-base CDR3, in frame from base 1. Via the germline V gene, CDR1 is KGHDR and CDR2 SFDVKD. Trimming removed 2 bases from V and 0 bases from J, leaving 10 bases between the germline ends.